The 25 T cell receptor beta chains below were found in one sample sequenced in a study of blood T cell repertoires in COVID-19. Profiling relied on immunoSEQ multiplex PCR, and the TCRdb table lists in-frame clones only, not all of them. The profile shows 200,000 to 300,000 clones, 87% of them singletons. Sequenced input: peripheral blood. The source of these receptors is a man in his fifties or sixties who had recovered from COVID-19.

The V call is TRBV6-6, the J call TRBJ1-6, with D uncertain. CDR3 length equals 14 residues. CDR1 and CDR2 from the germline V gene are MNHNY and SVGAGI (reference sequence). Trimming stripped 3 bases from V and 1 base from J, with 4 bases between. The CDR3 region is CASSYLSYNSPLHF. CDR3 DNA: TGTGCCAGCAGTTATCTATCCTATAATTCACCCCTCCACTTT.

The chain is built from TRBV7-9 and TRBJ2-7, with D uncertain. V lost 5 bases, J lost 2 bases, and 10 bases lay in between. The CDR3 sequence is 13 residues long. Germline loops: CDR1 SEHNR, CDR2 FQNEAQ (reference sequence). The CDR3 loop is CASSPTQTYEQYV. The CDR3 DNA reads TGTGCCAGCAGCCCAACACAAACCTACGAGCAGTACGTC.

This chain links TRBV24-1 with TRBJ1-2; 8 bases line up with TRBD1. The CDR3 is 14 amino acids. With V trimmed by 5 bases and J by 7 bases, 8 bases remained unmatched. Germline values: CDR1 KGHDR, CDR2 SFDVKD. The CDR3 DNA follows: TGTGCCACCAGTGGGGCCGACAGGGGTGGTGGCTACACCTTC. Translation: CATSGADRGGGYTF.

The chain carries TRBV9 and TRBJ2-1, with 14 bases matching TRBD2. V lost 0 bases, J lost 11 bases, and 10 bases stayed unmatched. The germline CDR1 and CDR2 sequences are SGDLS and YYNGEE. The CDR3 is made up of 17 amino acids. The CDR3 sequence: CASSVGKVGLAGGQQFF. In DNA, the CDR3 is TGTGCCAGCAGCGTAGGAAAGGTTGGACTAGCGGGGGGCCAGCAGTTCTTC.

Many counts were recorded for this clone. The V and J genes are TRBV12-5 and TRBJ2-3; tentatively, D is TRBD2 (5 bases). CDR1 LGHNT and CDR2 FRNRAP come from the germline V gene. The CDR3 loop spans 13 amino acids. Trimming left V 6 bases short and J 0 bases short, with 7 bases between. The CDR3 protein is CASGDSSTDTQYF. In DNA, the CDR3 is TGTGCTAGTGGGGACTCTAGCACAGATACGCAGTATTTT.

The rearrangement uses TRBV18 and TRBJ2-1; 7 bases agree with TRBD1. Germline V gene lookup returns CDR1 KGHSH and CDR2 LQKENI. The CDR3 runs 15 residues. The V segment lost 7 bases and the J segment 0 bases; nucleotides outside the gene matches: 6. The CDR3 DNA reads as TGTGCCAGCTACCCAGGGGGTTCCTCCTACAATGAGCAGTTCTTC. Amino acids: CASYPGGSSYNEQFF.

V gene TRBV2 combines with J gene TRBJ2-7; weak D call: TRBD1 (5 bases). The length of the CDR3 is 14 residues. V gave up 6 bases and J gave up 0 bases, with 12 bases separating them. Germline V gene data show CDR1 as SNHLY and CDR2 as FYNNEI. The CDR3 coding sequence is TGTGCCAGCAGAGAACAGGTCCGCTCCTACGAGCAGTACTTC. Protein: CASREQVRSYEQYF. The full variable domain, with the rest looked up from reference TRBV2 and TRBJ2-7, is EPEVTQTPSHQVTQMGQEVILRCVPISNHLYFYWYRQILGQKVEFLVSFYNNEISEKSEIFDDQFSVERPDGSNFTLKIRSTKLEDSAMYFCASREQVRSYEQYFGPGTRLTVT.

The gene calls are TRBV2 and TRBJ2-3; D ambiguous. Trimming took 6 bases from V and 6 from J, leaving 10 bases between them. Germline-derived CDR1 and CDR2 are SNHLY and FYNNEI. The CDR3 is made up of 12 amino acids. CDR3 coding DNA: TGTGCCAGCAGGGAGATGGTTGATACGCAGTATTTT. It translates to CASREMVDTQYF.

V is TRBV6-5 and J is TRBJ1-3; D remains unclear. The CDR3 extends over 15 amino acids. V gave up 5 bases and J gave up 0 bases, with 11 bases separating them. Germline assignment: CDR1 MNHEY and CDR2 SVGAGI. The CDR3 coding sequence is TGTGCCAGCAGTCCTCAGTCCGTCTCTGGAAACACCATATATTTT. This translates into CASSPQSVSGNTIYF.

V is TRBV5-1 and J is TRBJ2-6; weak D call: TRBD1 (5 bases). CDR3 length equals 15 residues. From germline, CDR1 is SGHRS and CDR2 YFSETQ. V was cut by 1 base and J by 0 bases, with 5 bases left in between. The CDR3 bases are TGCGCCAGCAGCTTGACAGGCTCTGGGGCCAACGTCCTGACTTTC. Translation gives CASSLTGSGANVLTF.

The V gene is TRBV29-1, the J gene TRBJ2-3, with 9 bases that match TRBD2. Germline values: CDR1 SQVTM, CDR2 ANQGSEA. V gave up 4 bases and J gave up 2 bases; unmatched junction bases: 4. This CDR3 has 14 amino acids. CDR3 bases: TGCAGCGTTGGAGCGGGGGGCTACACAGATACGCAGTATTTT. Its translation: CSVGAGGYTDTQYF.

The chain uses TRBV13 and TRBJ2-5, with D possibly TRBD2 on 6 matching bases. This CDR3 has 14 amino acids. V was trimmed by 7 bases and J by 1 base, leaving 13 bases between them. Germline CDR1 reads PRHDT; CDR2 reads FYEKMQ (reference sequence). CDR3 loop: CASTTRGSQETQYF. CDR3 in DNA: TGTGCCAGCACTACTCGGGGGTCCCAAGAGACCCAGTACTTC.

This sequence joins TRBV4-1 and TRBJ2-7, with 7 nucleotides matching TRBD2. CDR3 length: 16 residues. CDR1 and CDR2 (germline): MGHRA, YSYEKL. After removal of 7 bases from V and 3 bases from J, the junction contained 15 bases not matched to a gene. CDR3 nucleotide sequence: TGCGCCAGCACCCCTAACGCCGGGGGGAGAAACTACGAGCAGTACGTC. Translating gives CASTPNAGGRNYEQYV.

The rearrangement links TRBV7-9 to TRBJ1-6; TRBD1 matches 9 bases. The junction had 1 base not matched to a gene; V was cut back by 4 bases and J by 9 bases. CDR3 length: 13 residues. Per the germline V gene, CDR1 is SEHNR and CDR2 is FQNEAQ (reference sequence). CDR3 coding DNA: TGTGCCAGCAGCTCGGGACAGGGTTCACCCCTCCACTTT. This codes for CASSSGQGSPLHF. Using reference TRBV7-9 and TRBJ1-6 for the parts outside the CDR3, the full variable domain is DTGVSQNPRHKITKRGQNVTFRCDPISEHNRLYWYRQTLGQGPEFLTYFQNEAQLEKSRLLSDRFSAERPKGSFSTLEIQRTEQGDSAMYLCASSSGQGSPLHFGNGTRLTVT.

This chain links TRBV10-1 with TRBJ2-7, with TRBD2 matching 8 bases. Germline V gives CDR1 WNHNN, CDR2 SYGVQD (reference sequence). The CDR3 has 16 residues. Trimming cost V 2 bases and J 2 bases; bases outside gene matches: 8. CDR3 sequence: CASSEGRAGGTYEQYF. Written as DNA, the CDR3 is TGCGCCAGCAGTGAGGGTAGGGCGGGGGGTACCTACGAGCAGTACTTC.

The gene calls are TRBV3-1 (or the pseudogene TRBV3-2) and TRBJ2-2, with D maybe TRBD1 (6 bases). Looked up from germline, CDR1 is LGHDT and CDR2 is YNNKEL (reference sequence). This CDR3 is built from 15 residues. V lost 3 bases and J lost 2, with 10 bases in between. DNA for the CDR3: TGTGCCAGCAGCCAGGGGGCGCTTAACACCGGGGAGCTGTTTTTT. Protein sequence: CASSQGALNTGELFF.

The chain uses TRBV6-6 and TRBJ1-3; D is ambiguous. V dropped 1 base and J dropped 4 bases, with 11 bases sitting between them. The CDR3 runs to 15 residues. Germline CDR1 MNHNY, CDR2 SVGAGI (reference sequence). The DNA of the CDR3 is TGTGCCAGCAGTTACTGGCCGGGGTCAGGAAACACCATATATTTT. It codes for CASSYWPGSGNTIYF.

As DNA, the CDR3 is TGTGCCACCAGTGACAACCGTGGGACAGGGGATCAAGAGACCCAGTACTTC. It specifies CATSDNRGTGDQETQYF. The chain uses TRBV24-1 and TRBJ2-5, with 10 nucleotides matching TRBD1. The trim removed 4 bases at V and 2 bases at J, leaving 9 bases unmatched. Germline loops: CDR1 KGHDR, CDR2 SFDVKD. This CDR3 comprises 17 residues.

There are a few counts of this clone. J is TRBJ2-7 and V is TRBV28; D is perhaps TRBD1 (5 bases). CDR1 and CDR2 (germline): MDHEN, SYDVKM. There are 12 residues in the CDR3. Trimming cost V 6 bases and J 3 bases, with 9 bases left between them. CDR3 residues: CASRPGLYEQYF. CDR3 nucleotide sequence: TGTGCCAGCAGGCCAGGGCTCTACGAGCAGTACTTC.

J is TRBJ2-7 and V is TRBV12-3 or TRBV12-4; no definite D call. V lost 5 bases and J 5 bases, leaving 7 bases between the germline ends. The CDR3 sequence is 11 residues long. For the CDR3, the DNA is TGTGCCAGCAGTGTCCTTAACGAGCAGTACTTC. It codes for CASSVLNEQYF.

The V gene is TRBV7-8, the J gene TRBJ1-5; TRBD1 is a possible D gene (5 bases). This CDR3 has 16 residues. The germline gives CDR1 SGHVS, CDR2 FQNEAQ. V was pared by 3 bases and J by 3 bases, with 15 bases between. CDR3 DNA sequence: TGTGCCAGCAGCTTGACAGAGCCATCGCTCAATCAGCCCCAGCATTTT. It encodes CASSLTEPSLNQPQHF.

The rearrangement links TRBV18 to TRBJ2-5, with TRBD2 matching over 8 bases. CDR3 length: 17 residues. The V gene's germline CDR1 is KGHSH and CDR2 LQKENI. Germline trimming cut 2 bases from V and 3 bases from J; bases unmatched to any gene: 11. For the CDR3, the DNA is TGTGCCAGCTCACCAAGGGGGACTAGTTGGGATGAAGAGACCCAGTACTTC. It codes for CASSPRGTSWDEETQYF.

This clone was counted a few times. The rearrangement links TRBV27 to TRBJ1-6, with 9 bases that match TRBD1. The CDR3 extends over 16 amino acids. Trimming took 5 bases from V and 14 from J; bases not matched to a gene: 16. Germline V CDR1 and CDR2: MNHEY, SMNVEV (reference sequence). DNA of the CDR3: TGTGCCAGCAGTCCTCCGCACGGGACAGGGATTGGTACCCTCCACTTT. Translating it yields CASSPPHGTGIGTLHF.

The chain carries TRBV10-3 and TRBJ1-1, with 7 bases fitting TRBD1. Germline CDR1 and CDR2: ENHRY and SYGVKD. This CDR3 has 14 amino acids. V gave up 6 bases and J gave up 0 bases; unmatched junction bases: 4. CDR3 nucleotide sequence: TGTGCCATCAGGGACAGGAACATGAACACTGAAGCTTTCTTT. It encodes CAIRDRNMNTEAFF.

The sample holds many counts of this clone. This chain joins TRBV5-1 and TRBJ2-2, with D perhaps matching TRBD1 (6 bases). The germline V gene encodes CDR1 SGHRS and CDR2 YFSETQ. Trimming stripped 3 bases from V and 7 bases from J, with 19 bases between. The CDR3 totals 16 residues. CDR3 amino acids: CASSSVPQGLGGELFF. The CDR3 DNA reads TGCGCCAGCAGCTCGGTTCCACAGGGATTAGGCGGGGAGCTGTTTTTT.